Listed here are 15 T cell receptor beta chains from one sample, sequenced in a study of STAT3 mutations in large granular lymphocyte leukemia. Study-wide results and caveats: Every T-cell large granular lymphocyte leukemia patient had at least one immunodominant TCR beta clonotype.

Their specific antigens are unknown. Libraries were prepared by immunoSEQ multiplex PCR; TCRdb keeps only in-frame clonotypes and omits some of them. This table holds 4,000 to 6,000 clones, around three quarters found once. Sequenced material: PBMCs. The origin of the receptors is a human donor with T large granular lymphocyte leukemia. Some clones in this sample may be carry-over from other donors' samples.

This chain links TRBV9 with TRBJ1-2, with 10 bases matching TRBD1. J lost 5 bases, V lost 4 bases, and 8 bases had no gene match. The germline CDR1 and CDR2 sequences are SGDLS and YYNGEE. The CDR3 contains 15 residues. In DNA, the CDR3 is TGTGCCAGCAGCCTTGGGACAGGGGAGTCTTATGGCTACACCTTC. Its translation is CASSLGTGESYGYTF.

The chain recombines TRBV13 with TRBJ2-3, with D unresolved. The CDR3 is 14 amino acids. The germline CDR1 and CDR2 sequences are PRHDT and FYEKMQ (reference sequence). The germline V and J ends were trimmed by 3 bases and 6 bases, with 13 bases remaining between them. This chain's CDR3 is CASSFSRGGDTQYF. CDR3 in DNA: TGTGCCAGCAGCTTCAGCCGAGGTGGGGATACGCAGTATTTT. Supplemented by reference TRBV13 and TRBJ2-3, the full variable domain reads AAGVIQSPRHLIKEKRETATLKCYPIPRHDTVYWYQQGPGQDPQFLISFYEKMQSDKGSIPDRFSAQQFSDYHSELNMSSLELGDSALYFCASSFSRGGDTQYFGPGTRLTVL.

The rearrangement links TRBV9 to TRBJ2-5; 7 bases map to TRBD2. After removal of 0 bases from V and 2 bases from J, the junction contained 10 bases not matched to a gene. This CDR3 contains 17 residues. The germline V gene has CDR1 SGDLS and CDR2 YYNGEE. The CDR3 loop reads CASSVGVFAGEQETQYF. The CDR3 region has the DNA TGTGCCAGCAGCGTAGGAGTCTTCGCGGGGGAGCAAGAGACCCAGTACTTC.

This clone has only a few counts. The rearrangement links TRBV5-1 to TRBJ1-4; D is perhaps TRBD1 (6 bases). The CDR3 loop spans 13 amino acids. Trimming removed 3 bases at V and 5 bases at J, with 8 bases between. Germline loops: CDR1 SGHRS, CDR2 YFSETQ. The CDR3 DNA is TGCGCCAGCAGCTGGGGGCTCAATGAAAAACTGTTTTTT. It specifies CASSWGLNEKLFF.

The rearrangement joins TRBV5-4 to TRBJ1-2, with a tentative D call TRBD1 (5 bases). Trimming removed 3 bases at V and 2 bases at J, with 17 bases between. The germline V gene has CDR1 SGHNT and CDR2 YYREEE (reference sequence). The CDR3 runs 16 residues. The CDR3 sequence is CASSSGAARANYGYTF. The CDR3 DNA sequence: TGTGCCAGCAGCTCCGGCGCTGCCAGGGCCAACTATGGCTACACCTTC.

In DNA form, the CDR3 reads TGCAGCACCCCGGGTGAGGGGTACGAGCAGTACTTC. Translated, it gives CSTPGEGYEQYF. The genes are TRBV29-1 and TRBJ2-7, with D perhaps matching TRBD1 or TRBD2 (5 bases each). CDR1 is SQVTM, CDR2 ANQGSEA, per germline. V lost 8 bases and J 4 bases, leaving 15 bases between the germline ends. The CDR3 sequence is 12 residues long.

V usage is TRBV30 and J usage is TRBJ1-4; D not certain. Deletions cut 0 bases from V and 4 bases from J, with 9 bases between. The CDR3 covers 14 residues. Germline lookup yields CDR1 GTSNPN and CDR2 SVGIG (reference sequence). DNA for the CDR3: TGTGCCTGGAGTGTACAGTCCAGTAATGAAAAACTGTTTTTT. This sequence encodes CAWSVQSSNEKLFF.

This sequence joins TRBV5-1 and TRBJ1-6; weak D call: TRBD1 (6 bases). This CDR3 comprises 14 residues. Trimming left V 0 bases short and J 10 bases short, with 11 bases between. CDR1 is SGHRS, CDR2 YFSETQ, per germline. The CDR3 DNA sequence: TGCGCCAGCAGCTTGGCAGGGGCCCCCTCACCCCTCCACTTT. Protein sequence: CASSLAGAPSPLHF.

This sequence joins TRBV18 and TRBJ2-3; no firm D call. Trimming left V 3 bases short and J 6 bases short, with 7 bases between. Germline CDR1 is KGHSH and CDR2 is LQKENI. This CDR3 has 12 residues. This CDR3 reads CASSPGRDTQYF. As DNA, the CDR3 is TGTGCCAGCTCACCTGGCCGGGATACGCAGTATTTT.

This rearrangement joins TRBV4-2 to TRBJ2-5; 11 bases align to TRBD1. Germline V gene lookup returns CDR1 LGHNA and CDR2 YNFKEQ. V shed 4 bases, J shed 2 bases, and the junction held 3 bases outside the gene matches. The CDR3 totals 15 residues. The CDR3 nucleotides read TGTGCCAGCAGCCGGGACAGGGGGACTCAAGAGACCCAGTACTTC. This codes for CASSRDRGTQETQYF.

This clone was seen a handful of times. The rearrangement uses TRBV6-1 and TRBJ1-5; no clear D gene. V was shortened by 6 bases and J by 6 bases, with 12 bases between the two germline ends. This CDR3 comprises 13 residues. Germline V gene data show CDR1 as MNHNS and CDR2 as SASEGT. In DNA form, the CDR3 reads TGTGCCAGCAGCCCGACAAACCTTCAGCCCCAGCATTTT. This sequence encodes CASSPTNLQPQHF.

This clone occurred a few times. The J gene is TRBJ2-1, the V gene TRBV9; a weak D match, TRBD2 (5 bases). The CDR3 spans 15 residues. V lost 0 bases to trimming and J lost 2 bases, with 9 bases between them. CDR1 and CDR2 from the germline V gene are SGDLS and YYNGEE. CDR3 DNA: TGTGCCAGCAGCGTAGGAGGGTCCACCTACAATGAGCAGTTCTTC. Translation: CASSVGGSTYNEQFF.

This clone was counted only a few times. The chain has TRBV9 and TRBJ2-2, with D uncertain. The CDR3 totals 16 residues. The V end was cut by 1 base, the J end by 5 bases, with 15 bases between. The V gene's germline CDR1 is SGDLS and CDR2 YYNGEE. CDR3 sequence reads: CASSVSSGAGTGELFF. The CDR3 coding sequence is TGTGCCAGCAGCGTATCGTCTGGCGCTGGTACCGGGGAGCTGTTTTTT.

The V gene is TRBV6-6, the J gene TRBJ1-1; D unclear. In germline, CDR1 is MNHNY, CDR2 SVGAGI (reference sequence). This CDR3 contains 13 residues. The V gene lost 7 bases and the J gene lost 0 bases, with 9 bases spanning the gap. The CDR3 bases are TGTGCCAGCACCCGACACCTGAACACTGAAGCTTTCTTT. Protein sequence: CASTRHLNTEAFF.

The chain's CDR3 is CAGKNREGYTF. The DNA of the CDR3 is TGTGCCGGGAAGAACCGTGAGGGCTACACCTTC. This chain uses TRBV30 with TRBJ1-2; D not resolved. Trimming stripped 8 bases from V and 8 bases from J, with 15 bases between. Germline V lookup: CDR1 GTSNPN, CDR2 SVGIG (reference sequence). The CDR3 length is 11 residues.